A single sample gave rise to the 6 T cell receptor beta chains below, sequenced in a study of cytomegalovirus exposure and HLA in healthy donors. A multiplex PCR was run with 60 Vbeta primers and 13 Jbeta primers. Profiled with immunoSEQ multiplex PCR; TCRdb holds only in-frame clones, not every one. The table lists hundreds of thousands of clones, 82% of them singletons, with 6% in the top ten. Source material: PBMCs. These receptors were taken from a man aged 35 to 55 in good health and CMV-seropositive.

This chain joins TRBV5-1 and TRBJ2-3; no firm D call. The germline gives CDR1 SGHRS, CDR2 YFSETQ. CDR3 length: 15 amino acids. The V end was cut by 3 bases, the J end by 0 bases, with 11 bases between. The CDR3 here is CASSSDITSTDTQYF. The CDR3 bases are TGCGCCAGCAGCTCTGACATCACTAGCACAGATACGCAGTATTTT.

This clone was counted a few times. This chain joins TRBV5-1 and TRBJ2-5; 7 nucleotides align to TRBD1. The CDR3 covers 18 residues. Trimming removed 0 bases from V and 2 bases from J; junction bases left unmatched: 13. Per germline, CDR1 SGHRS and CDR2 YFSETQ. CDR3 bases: TGCGCCAGCAGCTTGGCCAGGGGGATCGGGGTGAAACAAGAGACCCAGTACTTC. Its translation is CASSLARGIGVKQETQYF.

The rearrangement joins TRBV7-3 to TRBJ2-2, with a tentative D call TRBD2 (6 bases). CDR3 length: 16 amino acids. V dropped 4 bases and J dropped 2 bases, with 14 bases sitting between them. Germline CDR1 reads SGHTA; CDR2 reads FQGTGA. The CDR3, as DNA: TGTGCCAGCAGCTCCGGGACTTTCTCTAACACCGGGGAGCTGTTTTTT. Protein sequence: CASSSGTFSNTGELFF.

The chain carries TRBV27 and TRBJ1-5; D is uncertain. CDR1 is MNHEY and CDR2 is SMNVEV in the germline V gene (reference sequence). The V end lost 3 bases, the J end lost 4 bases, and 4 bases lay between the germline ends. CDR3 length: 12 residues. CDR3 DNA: TGTGCCAGCAGTTTCTTTAATCAGCCCCAGCATTTT. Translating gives CASSFFNQPQHF.

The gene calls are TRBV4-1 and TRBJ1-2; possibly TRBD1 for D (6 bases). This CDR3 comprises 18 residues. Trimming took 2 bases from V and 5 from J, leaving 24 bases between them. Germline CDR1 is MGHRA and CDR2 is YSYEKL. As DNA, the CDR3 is TGCGCCAGCAGCCAAACATTACTTGACGAGACAGGCGTATATGGCTACACCTTC. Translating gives CASSQTLLDETGVYGYTF.

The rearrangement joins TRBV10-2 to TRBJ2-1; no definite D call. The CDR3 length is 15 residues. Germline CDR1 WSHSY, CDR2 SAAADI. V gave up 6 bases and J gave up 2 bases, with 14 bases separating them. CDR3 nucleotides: TGCGCCAGCAGGGTAGACTGGTGGCCCTACAATGAGCAGTTCTTC. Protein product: CASRVDWWPYNEQFF.